This T cell receptor (beta chain) appears in the sequencing data of a study of blood T cells in healthy people across ages. Using a J-beta primer mix together with a sample-barcoded 5' primer, a second PCR was run for about 6 to 11 cycles. Each cDNA molecule, via a template-switch adaptor with 12 random nucleotides, was tagged. In TCRdb, the 5' RACE reads were re-called with MiXCR into one record per CDR3 protein. Of around 1,100,000 distinct CDR3 sequences in the sample, 35% to 45% were seen once. This clonotype occurred many times. The junction had 10 bases not matched to a gene; V was cut back by 4 bases and J by 6 bases. The CDR3 totals 15 residues. Per the germline V gene, CDR1 is SGDLS and CDR2 is YYNGEE.

The TCR comes from a man aged 18 to 29 in good health. The sequencing sample was made of blood. The rearrangement links TRBV9 to TRBJ1-2, with 9 bases that match TRBD1. The CDR3 coding sequence is TGTGCCAGCAGCCCGAGGGACAGGGATACCAATGGCTACACCTTC. Translated: CASSPRDRDTNGYTF.